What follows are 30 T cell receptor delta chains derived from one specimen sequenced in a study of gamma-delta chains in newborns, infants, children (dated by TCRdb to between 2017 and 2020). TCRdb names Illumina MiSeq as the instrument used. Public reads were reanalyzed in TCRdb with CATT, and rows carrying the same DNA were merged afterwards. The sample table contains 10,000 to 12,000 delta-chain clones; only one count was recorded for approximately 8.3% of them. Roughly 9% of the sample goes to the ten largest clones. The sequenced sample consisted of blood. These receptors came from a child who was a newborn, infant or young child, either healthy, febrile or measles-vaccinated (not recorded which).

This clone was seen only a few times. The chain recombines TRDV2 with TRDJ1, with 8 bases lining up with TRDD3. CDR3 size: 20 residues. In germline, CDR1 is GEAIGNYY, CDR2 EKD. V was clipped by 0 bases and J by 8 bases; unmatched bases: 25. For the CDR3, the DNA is TGTGCCTGTGACACCGTATCTTCGGGAGCCGATGGGGGATCCCCCCTAAAACTCATCTTT. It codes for CACDTVSSGADGGSPLKLIF.

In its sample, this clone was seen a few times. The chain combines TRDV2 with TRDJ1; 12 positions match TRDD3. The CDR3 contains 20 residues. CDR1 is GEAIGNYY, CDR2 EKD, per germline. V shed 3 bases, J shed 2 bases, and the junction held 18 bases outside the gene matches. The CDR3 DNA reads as TGTGCCTGTGACGATCTCTCTACTGGGGGATACTTGACGGGAACCGATAAACTCATCTTT. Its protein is CACDDLSTGGYLTGTDKLIF.

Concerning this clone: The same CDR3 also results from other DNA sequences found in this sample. The CDR3 region is CACDTVGGYTDKLIF. DNA of the CDR3: TGTGCCTGTGACACCGTTGGGGGGTACACCGATAAACTCATCTTT. The chain combines TRDV2 with TRDJ1, with D maybe TRDD3 (6 bases). Germline CDR1 reads GEAIGNYY; CDR2 reads EKD. The V and J ends lost 0 bases and 0 bases respectively, with 10 bases between them. The CDR3 sequence is 15 residues long.

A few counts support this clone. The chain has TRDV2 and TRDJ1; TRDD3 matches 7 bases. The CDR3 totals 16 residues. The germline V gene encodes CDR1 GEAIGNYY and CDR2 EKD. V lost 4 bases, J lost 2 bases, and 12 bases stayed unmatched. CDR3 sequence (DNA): TGTGCCTGTGAATCCCCTTCATTACTGGGGACCGATAAACTCATCTTT. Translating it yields CACESPSLLGTDKLIF.

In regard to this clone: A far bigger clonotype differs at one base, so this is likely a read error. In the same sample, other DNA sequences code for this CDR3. The CDR3 DNA reads TGTGCCTGTGACCCTGTACTGGGGGATACGCGACGGAACACCGATAAGCTCATCTTT. Translation gives CACDPVLGDTRRNTDKLIF. The chain links TRDV2 to TRDJ1; TRDD3 matches 13 bases. Germline V lookup: CDR1 GEAIGNYY, CDR2 EKD. The CDR3 extends over 19 amino acids.

The CDR3, as DNA: TGTGCCTGTGACACCGCGGGGAGTGGGGATTACTCCTGGGACACCCGACAGATGTTTTTC. This gives the protein CACDTAGSGDYSWDTRQMFF. This chain uses TRDV2 with TRDJ3; D perhaps matches TRDD3 (6 bases). The germline V and J ends were trimmed by 0 bases and 0 bases, with 17 bases remaining between them. This CDR3 contains 20 residues. The germline gives CDR1 GEAIGNYY, CDR2 EKD.

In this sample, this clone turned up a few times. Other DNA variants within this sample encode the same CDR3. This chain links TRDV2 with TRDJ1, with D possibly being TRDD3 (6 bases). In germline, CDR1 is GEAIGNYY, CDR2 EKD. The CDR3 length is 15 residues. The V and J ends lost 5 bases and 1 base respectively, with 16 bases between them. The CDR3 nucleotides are TGTGCCTGTGTCGAGGTGGGGGTTCTCACCGATAAACTCATCTTT. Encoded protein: CACVEVGVLTDKLIF.

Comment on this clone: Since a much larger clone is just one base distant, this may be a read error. CDR3 protein: CACDPPPLLGDTDKLIF. CDR3 nucleotide sequence: TGTGCCTGTGACCCTCCTCCTTTACTGGGGGATACCGATAAACTCATCTTT. This chain joins TRDV2 and TRDJ1; 10 nucleotides match TRDD3. Germline V gene data show CDR1 as GEAIGNYY and CDR2 as EKD. Trimming removed 3 bases from V and 2 bases from J; junction bases left unmatched: 11. CDR3 length equals 17 residues.

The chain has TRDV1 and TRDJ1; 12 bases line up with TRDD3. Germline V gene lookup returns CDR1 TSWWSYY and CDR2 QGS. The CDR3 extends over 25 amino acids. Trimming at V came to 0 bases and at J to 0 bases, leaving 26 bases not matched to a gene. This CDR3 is CALGELPPAFLWGIRRAPYTDKLIF. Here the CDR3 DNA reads TGTGCTCTTGGGGAACTTCCACCGGCCTTCCTCTGGGGGATACGCCGAGCCCCTTACACCGATAAACTCATCTTT.

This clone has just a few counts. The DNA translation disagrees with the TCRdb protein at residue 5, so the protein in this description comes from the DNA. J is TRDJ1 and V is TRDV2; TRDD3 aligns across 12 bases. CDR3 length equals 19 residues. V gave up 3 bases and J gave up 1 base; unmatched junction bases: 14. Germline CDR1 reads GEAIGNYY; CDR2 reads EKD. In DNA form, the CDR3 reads TGTGCCTGTGACCCCCTCCTCGGTACTGGGGGATACACCACCGATAAACTCATCTTT. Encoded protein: CACDPLLGTGGYTTDKLIF.

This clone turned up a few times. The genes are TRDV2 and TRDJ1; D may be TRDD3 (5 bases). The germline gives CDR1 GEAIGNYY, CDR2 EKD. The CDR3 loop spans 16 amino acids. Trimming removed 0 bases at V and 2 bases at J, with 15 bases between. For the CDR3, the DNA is TGTGCCTGTGACACCGTAACGGATAGAGGGACCGATAAACTCATCTTT. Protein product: CACDTVTDRGTDKLIF.

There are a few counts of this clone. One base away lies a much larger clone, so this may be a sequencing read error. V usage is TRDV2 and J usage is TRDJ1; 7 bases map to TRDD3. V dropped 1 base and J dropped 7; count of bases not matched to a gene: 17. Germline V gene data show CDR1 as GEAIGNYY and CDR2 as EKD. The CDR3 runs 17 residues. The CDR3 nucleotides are TGTGCCTGTGACACGCTCTCTACTGGGGTCCTCAGGGGTAAACTCATCTTT. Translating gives CACDTLSTGVLRGKLIF.

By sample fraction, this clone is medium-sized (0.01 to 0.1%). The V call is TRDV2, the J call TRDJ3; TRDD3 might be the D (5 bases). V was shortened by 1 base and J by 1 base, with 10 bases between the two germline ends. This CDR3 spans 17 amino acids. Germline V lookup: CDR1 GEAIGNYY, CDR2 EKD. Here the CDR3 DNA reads TGTGCCTGTGACACGGCTGGGCTTTCCTGGGACACCCGACAGATGTTTTTC. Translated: CACDTAGLSWDTRQMFF.

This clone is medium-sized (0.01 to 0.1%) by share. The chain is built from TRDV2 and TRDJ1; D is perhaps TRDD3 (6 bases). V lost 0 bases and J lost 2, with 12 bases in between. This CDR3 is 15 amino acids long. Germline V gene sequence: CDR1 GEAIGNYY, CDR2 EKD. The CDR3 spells CACDTVGTGTDKLIF. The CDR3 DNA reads TGTGCCTGTGACACCGTGGGGACTGGGACCGATAAACTCATCTTT.

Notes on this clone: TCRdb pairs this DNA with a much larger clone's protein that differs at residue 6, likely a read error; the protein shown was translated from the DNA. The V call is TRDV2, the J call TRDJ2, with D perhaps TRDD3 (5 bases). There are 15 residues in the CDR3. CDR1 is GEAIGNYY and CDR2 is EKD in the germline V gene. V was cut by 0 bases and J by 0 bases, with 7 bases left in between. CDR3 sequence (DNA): TGTGCCTGTGACACCAGGGGAGCTTTGACAGCACAACTCTTCTTT. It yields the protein CACDTRGALTAQLFF.

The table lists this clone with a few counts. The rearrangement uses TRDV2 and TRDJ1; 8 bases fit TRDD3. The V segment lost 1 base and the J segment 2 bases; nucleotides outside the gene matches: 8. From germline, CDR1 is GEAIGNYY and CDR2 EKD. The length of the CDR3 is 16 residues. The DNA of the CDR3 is TGTGCCTGTGACACGGCCTGGGGGACCTATACCGATAAACTCATCTTT. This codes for CACDTAWGTYTDKLIF.

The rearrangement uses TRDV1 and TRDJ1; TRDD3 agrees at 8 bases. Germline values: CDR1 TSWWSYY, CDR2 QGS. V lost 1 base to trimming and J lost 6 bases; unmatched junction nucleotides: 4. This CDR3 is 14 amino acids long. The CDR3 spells CALGEPGDRNKLIF. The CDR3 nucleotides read TGTGCTCTTGGGGAACCGGGGGATAGGAATAAACTCATCTTT.

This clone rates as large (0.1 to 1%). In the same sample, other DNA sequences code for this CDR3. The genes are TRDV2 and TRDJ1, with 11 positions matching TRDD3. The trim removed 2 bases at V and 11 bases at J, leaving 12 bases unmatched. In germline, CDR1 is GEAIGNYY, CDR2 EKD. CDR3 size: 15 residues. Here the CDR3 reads CACDSLMGDTRRLIF. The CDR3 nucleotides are TGTGCCTGTGACAGTCTAATGGGGGATACGAGAAGGCTCATCTTT.

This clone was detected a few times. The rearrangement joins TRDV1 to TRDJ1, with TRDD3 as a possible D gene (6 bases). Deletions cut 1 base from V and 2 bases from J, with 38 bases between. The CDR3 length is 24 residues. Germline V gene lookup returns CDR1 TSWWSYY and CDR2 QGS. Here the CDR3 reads CALGEPLLKHPSWWILRKTDKLIF. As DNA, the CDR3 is TGTGCTCTTGGGGAACCTCTCCTTAAGCACCCTTCTTGGTGGATACTTCGTAAGACCGATAAACTCATCTTT.

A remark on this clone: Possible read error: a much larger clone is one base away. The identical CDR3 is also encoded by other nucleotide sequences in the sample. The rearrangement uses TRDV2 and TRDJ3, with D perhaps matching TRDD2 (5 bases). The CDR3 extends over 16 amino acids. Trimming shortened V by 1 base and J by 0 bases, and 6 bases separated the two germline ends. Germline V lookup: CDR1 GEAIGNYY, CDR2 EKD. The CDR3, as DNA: TGTGCCTGTGACACTCCTAGCTCCTGGGACACCCGACAGATGTTTTTC. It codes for CACDTPSSWDTRQMFF.

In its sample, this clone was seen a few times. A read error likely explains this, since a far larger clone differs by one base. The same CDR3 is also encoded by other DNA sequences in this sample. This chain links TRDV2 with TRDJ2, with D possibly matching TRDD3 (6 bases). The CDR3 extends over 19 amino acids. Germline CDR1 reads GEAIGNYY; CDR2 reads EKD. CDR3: CACDTLSRGSDRLTAQLFF. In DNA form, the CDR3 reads TGTGCCTGCGACACCCTATCCAGGGGATCCGACCGATTGACAGCACAACTCTTCTTT.

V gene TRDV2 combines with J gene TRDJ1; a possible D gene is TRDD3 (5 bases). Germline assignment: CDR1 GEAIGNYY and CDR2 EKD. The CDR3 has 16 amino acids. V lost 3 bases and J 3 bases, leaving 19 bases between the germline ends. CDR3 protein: CACDPWEHRGADKLIF. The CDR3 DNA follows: TGTGCCTGTGACCCGTGGGAACACAGGGGGGCCGATAAACTCATCTTT.

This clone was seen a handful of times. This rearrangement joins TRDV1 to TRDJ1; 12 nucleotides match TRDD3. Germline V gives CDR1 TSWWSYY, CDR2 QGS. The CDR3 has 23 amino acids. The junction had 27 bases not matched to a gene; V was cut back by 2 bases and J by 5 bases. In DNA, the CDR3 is TGTGCTCTTGGGGAAAGTTCTTGGGTCCGTCCCTACTGGGGGATACCCCCTACTGATAAACTCATCTTT. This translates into CALGESSWVRPYWGIPPTDKLIF.

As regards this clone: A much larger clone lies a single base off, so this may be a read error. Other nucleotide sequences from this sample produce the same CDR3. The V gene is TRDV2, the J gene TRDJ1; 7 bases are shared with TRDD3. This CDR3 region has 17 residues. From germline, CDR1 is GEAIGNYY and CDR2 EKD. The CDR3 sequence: CACDTVWGSSYTDKLIF. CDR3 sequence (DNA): TGTGCCTGTGACACCGTGTGGGGGAGTTCGTACACCGATAAACTCATCTTC.

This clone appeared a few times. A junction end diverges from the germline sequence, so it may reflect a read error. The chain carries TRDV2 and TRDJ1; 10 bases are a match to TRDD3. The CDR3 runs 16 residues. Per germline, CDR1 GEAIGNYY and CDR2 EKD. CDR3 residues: CACDTVELGDADKLIF. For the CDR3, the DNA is TGTGCCTGTGACACCGTCGAACTGGGGGATGCCGATAAGCTCATCTTT.

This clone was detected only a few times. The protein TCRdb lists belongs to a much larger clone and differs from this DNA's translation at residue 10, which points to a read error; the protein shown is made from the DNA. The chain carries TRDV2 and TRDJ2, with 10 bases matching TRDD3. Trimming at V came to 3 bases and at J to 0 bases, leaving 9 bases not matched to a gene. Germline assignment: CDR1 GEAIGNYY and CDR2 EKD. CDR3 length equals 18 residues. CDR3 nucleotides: TGTGCCTGTGACTCACTGGGGGATTCCCAGACTTTGACAGCACAACTCTTCTTT. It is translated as CACDSLGDSQTLTAQLFF.

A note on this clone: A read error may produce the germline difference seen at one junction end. CDR3 region: CACDTGFSGYTGKLIF. In nucleotides, the CDR3 is TGTGCCTGTGACACCGGTTTCTCGGGGTACACCGGTAAACTCATCTTT. The chain couples TRDV2 to TRDJ1; D is unclear. CDR3 length: 16 residues. Germline lookup yields CDR1 GEAIGNYY and CDR2 EKD.

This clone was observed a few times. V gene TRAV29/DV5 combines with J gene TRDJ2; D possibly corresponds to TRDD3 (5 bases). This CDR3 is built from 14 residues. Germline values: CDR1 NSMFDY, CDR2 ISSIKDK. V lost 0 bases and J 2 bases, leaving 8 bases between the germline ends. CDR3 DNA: TGTGCAGCAAGCGGAAGGGGATTGACAGCACAACTCTTCTTT. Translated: CAASGRGLTAQLFF. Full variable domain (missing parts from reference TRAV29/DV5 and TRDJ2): DQQVKQNSPSLSVQEGRISILNCDYTNSMFDYFLWYKKYPAEGPTFLISISSIKDKNEDGRFTVFLNKSAKHLSLHIVPSQPGDSAVYFCAASGRGLTAQLFFGKGTQLIVEP.

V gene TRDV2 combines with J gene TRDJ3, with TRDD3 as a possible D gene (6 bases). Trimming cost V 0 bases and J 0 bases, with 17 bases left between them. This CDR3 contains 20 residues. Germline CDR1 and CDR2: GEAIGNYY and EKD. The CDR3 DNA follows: TGTGCCTGTGACACCGTCCGGGGGACCGTGAGCTCCTGGGACACCCGACAGATGTTTTTC. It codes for CACDTVRGTVSSWDTRQMFF.

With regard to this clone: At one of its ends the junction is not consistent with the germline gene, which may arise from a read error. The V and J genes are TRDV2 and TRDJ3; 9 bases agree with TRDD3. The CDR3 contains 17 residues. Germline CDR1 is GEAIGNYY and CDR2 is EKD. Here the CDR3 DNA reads TGTGCCTGTGACACCGGGGGGATACCCTGGGACACCCGACAGAGGTTTTTC. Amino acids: CACDTGGIPWDTRQRFF.